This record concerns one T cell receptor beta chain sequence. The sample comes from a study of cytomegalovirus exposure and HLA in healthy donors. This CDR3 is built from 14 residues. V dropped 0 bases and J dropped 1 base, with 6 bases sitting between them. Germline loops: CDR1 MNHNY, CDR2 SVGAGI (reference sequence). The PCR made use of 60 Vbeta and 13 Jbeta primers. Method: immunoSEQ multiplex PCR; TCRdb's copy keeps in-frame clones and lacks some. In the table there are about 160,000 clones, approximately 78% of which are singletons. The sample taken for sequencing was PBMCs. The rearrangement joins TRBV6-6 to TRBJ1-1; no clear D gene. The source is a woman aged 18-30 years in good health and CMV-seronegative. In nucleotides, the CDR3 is TGTGCCAGCAGTTACTCGCACGGGAACACTGAAGCTTTCTTT. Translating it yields CASSYSHGNTEAFF.